This passage covers 5 T cell receptor beta chains from one sample sequenced in a study of tumor-infiltrating lymphocytes in localized non-small cell lung cancer. Method: immunoSEQ multiplex PCR; TCRdb's copy keeps in-frame clones and lacks some. The sample contains over 10,000 clones, 70% to 75% of which appear only once. Sequenced material: uninvolved lung tissue not adjacent to the tumor. The receptors shown here come from a human donor with non-small cell lung cancer.

V and J are TRBV5-6 and TRBJ2-5, with D tentatively TRBD1 or TRBD2 (5 bases each). Germline assignment: CDR1 SGHDT and CDR2 YYEEEE. V lost 0 bases, J lost 5 bases, and 14 bases lay in between. This CDR3 has 15 amino acids. The CDR3: CASSLAGRGEETQYF. The CDR3 DNA reads as TGTGCCAGCAGCTTGGCCGGTCGGGGCGAGGAGACCCAGTACTTC. Full variable domain (missing parts from reference TRBV5-6 and TRBJ2-5): DAGVTQSPTHLIKTRGQQVTLRCSPKSGHDTVSWYQQALGQGPQFIFQYYEEEERQRGNFPDRFSGHQFPNYSSELNVNALLLGDSALYLCASSLAGRGEETQYFGPGTRLLVL.

CDR3 residues: CASTTAGRYGYTF. The CDR3 DNA reads as TGTGCCAGCACCACGGCAGGGCGCTATGGCTACACCTTC. The chain uses TRBV28 and TRBJ1-2; TRBD1 might be the D (5 bases). CDR1 is MDHEN and CDR2 is SYDVKM in the germline V gene. The CDR3 has 13 residues. V was pared by 7 bases and J by 4 bases, with 13 bases between.

This clone occurred once. The rearrangement joins TRBV11-2 to TRBJ2-3; D may correspond to TRBD1 or TRBD2 (5 bases each). This CDR3 has 15 amino acids. Germline CDR1 SGHAT, CDR2 FQNNGV. V was shortened by 5 bases and J by 0 bases, with 12 bases between the two germline ends. This CDR3 is CASSPRDVSTDTQYF. The CDR3 DNA reads TGTGCCAGCAGCCCCCGGGACGTTAGCACAGATACGCAGTATTTT.

This clone was detected only once. V is TRBV6-5 and J is TRBJ2-5; a weak D match, TRBD2 (6 bases). The CDR3 spans 15 residues. Germline V lookup: CDR1 MNHEY, CDR2 SVGAGI. Trimming took off 3 bases at V and 4 bases at J, with 15 bases between the two ends. CDR3 loop: CASSYGLSGVETQYF. The CDR3 DNA reads TGTGCCAGCAGTTATGGTCTCTCGGGGGTAGAGACCCAGTACTTC.

The gene calls are TRBV28 and TRBJ1-3, with D possibly TRBD1 on 5 matching bases. Per the germline V gene, CDR1 is MDHEN and CDR2 is SYDVKM. The ends were cut back, 1 base at V and 2 bases at J, with 12 bases in the middle. The CDR3 totals 16 residues. For the CDR3, the DNA is TGTGCCAGCAGTTTATCTGGGACTAACCCTGGAAACACCATATATTTT. It specifies CASSLSGTNPGNTIYF.